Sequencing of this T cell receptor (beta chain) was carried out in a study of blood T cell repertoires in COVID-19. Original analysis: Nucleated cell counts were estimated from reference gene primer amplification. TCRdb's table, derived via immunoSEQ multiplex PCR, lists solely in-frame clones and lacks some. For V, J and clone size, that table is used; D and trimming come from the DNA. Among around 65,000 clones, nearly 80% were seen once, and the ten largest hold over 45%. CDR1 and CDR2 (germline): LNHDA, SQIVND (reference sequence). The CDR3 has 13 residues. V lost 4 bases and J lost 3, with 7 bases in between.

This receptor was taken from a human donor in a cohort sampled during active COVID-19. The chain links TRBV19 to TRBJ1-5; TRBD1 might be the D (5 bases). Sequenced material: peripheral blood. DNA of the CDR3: TGTGCCAGTAGTACCAGGGACAATCAGCCCCAGCATTTT. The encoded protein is CASSTRDNQPQHF.